Below, 7 T cell receptor beta chains from the same sample are listed, as sequenced in a study of blood T cells in healthy people across ages. Primed by a sample-barcoded 5' primer and a J-beta primer mix, a second PCR proceeded for about 6 to 11 cycles. Each CDR3 protein is one row after TCRdb ran MiXCR on the 5' RACE reads. The sample carries hundreds of thousands of distinct CDR3 sequences, under 30% recorded once. Material: blood. These receptors came from an elderly woman in good health.

At least ten counts were recorded for this clonotype. One end of the junction fails to match germline, which may point to a read error. The genes are TRBV5-6 and TRBJ2-7; no firm D call. CDR1 is SGHDT, CDR2 YYEEEE, per germline. The CDR3 covers 14 residues. For the CDR3, the DNA is TGTGCCAGCACCTTGAGGCTGAGCTCCTACGAGCAGTACTTC. Encoded protein: CASTLRLSSYEQYF.

This chain uses TRBV11-3 with TRBJ2-2, with D uncertain. V was trimmed by 4 bases and J by 6 bases, leaving 9 bases between them. This CDR3 spans 13 amino acids. Germline V lookup: CDR1 SGHNT, CDR2 YENEEA. CDR3 DNA: TGTGCCAGCAGCTCTCGGACCGCCGGGGAGCTGTTTTTT. This encodes CASSSRTAGELFF.

Comments on this clonotype: A much more abundant neighbour one base away suggests this may be a read error. The rearrangement uses TRBV27 and TRBJ2-5; the D gene could be TRBD1 or TRBD2 (5 bases each). The CDR3 sequence is 15 residues long. The germline V gene has CDR1 MNHEY and CDR2 SMNVEV (reference sequence). In nucleotides, the CDR3 is TGTGCCAGCAGTTTATTCCAGGGTGGAGTTGGGACCCGGTACTTC. This codes for CASSLFQGGVGTRYF.

This sequence joins TRBV9 and TRBJ1-5; 8 bases map to TRBD1. This CDR3 has 15 residues. V shed 2 bases, J shed 7 bases, and the junction held 8 bases outside the gene matches. Germline loops: CDR1 SGDLS, CDR2 YYNGEE. The chain's CDR3 is CASSVSDRAEQPQHF. Here the CDR3 DNA reads TGTGCCAGCAGCGTTTCGGACAGGGCGGAACAGCCCCAGCATTTT.

The chain links TRBV20-1 to TRBJ1-2; D not certain. The CDR3 extends over 14 amino acids. Trimming took 8 bases from V and 1 from J, leaving 17 bases between them. Germline V gene data show CDR1 as DFQATT and CDR2 as SNEGSKA (reference sequence). In DNA, the CDR3 is TGCAGTACAACCTCCGTAGCCCTTAACTATGGCTACACCTTC. This codes for CSTTSVALNYGYTF.

This clonotype showed up many times. The CDR3 loop reads CASSQAGGAYIQYF. As DNA, the CDR3 is TGTGCCAGCAGCCAAGCCGGGGGGGCCTACATTCAGTACTTC. J is TRBJ2-4 and V is TRBV4-2; TRBD2 matches 8 bases. Losses at the gene ends were 1 base for V and 8 bases for J; bases not matched to a gene: 4. Germline assignment: CDR1 LGHNA and CDR2 YNFKEQ. The CDR3 covers 14 residues.

The table lists this clonotype with many counts. The gene calls are TRBV24-1 and TRBJ1-2; 7 bases line up with TRBD1. The CDR3 spans 13 residues. Germline lookup yields CDR1 KGHDR and CDR2 SFDVKD. Trimming at V came to 3 bases and at J to 4 bases, leaving 1 base not matched to a gene. The CDR3 loop reads CATSDRTGYGYTF. For the CDR3, the DNA is TGTGCCACCAGTGATCGGACAGGCTATGGCTACACCTTC.